A single sample is the source of the 19 T cell receptor beta chains below, sequenced in a study of blood T cell repertoires in COVID-19. TCRdb keeps only in-frame clones here, not all; method: immunoSEQ multiplex PCR. This table has about 330,000 clones, 80% to 90% appearing once. Sequenced material: PBMCs or T cells enriched from blood (not recorded which). These receptors were obtained from a man between 25 and 39 years old who had recovered from COVID-19.

The CDR3 bases are TGTGCCAGCAGTGACGGGGGGATAAACACCGGGGAGCTGTTTTTT. This gives the protein CASSDGGINTGELFF. V and J are TRBV27 and TRBJ2-2; 7 bases are shared with TRBD2. Germline CDR1 and CDR2: MNHEY and SMNVEV (reference sequence). CDR3 size: 15 residues. J lost 2 bases, V lost 5 bases, and 5 bases had no gene match.

This clone was seen once. The CDR3 loop reads CASSQWVTENTEAFF. For the CDR3, the DNA is TGTGCCAGCAGCCAATGGGTAACAGAGAACACTGAAGCTTTCTTT. This sequence joins TRBV3-1 (or the pseudogene TRBV3-2) and TRBJ1-1; D remains unclear. Germline CDR1 and CDR2: LGHDT and YNNKEL (reference sequence). V lost 2 bases and J lost 1, with 11 bases in between. The CDR3 loop spans 15 amino acids.

Here the CDR3 DNA reads TGTGCCAGTAGTACAGGGATTCACACTGAAGCTTTCTTT. Translation: CASSTGIHTEAFF. This chain connects TRBV19 to TRBJ1-1; tentatively, D is TRBD1 (5 bases). The germline V gene has CDR1 LNHDA and CDR2 SQIVND (reference sequence). With 4 bases removed from V and 3 bases from J, the gap between germline ends came to 9 bases. CDR3 length: 13 residues.

This rearrangement joins TRBV5-6 to TRBJ2-7, with D perhaps matching TRBD2 (5 bases). Deletions cut 0 bases from V and 7 bases from J, with 14 bases between. Germline V gene sequence: CDR1 SGHDT, CDR2 YYEEEE. This CDR3 spans 14 amino acids. CDR3 sequence reads: CASSLVVGSLEQYF. CDR3 coding DNA: TGTGCCAGCAGCTTGGTGGTAGGGAGTTTGGAGCAGTACTTC. The full variable domain, its missing parts supplied by reference TRBV5-6 and TRBJ2-7, is DAGVTQSPTHLIKTRGQQVTLRCSPKSGHDTVSWYQQALGQGPQFIFQYYEEEERQRGNFPDRFSGHQFPNYSSELNVNALLLGDSALYLCASSLVVGSLEQYFGPGTRLTVT.

The chain couples TRBV5-4 to TRBJ2-3; 7 bases align to TRBD1. V trimming: 6 bases; J trimming: 5 bases; junction bases outside the gene matches: 9. In germline, CDR1 is SGHNT, CDR2 YYREEE (reference sequence). The CDR3 loop spans 14 amino acids. The DNA of the CDR3 is TGTGCCAGCACCCACCCGACAGGGAGAGATACGCAGTATTTT. It specifies CASTHPTGRDTQYF.

The V and J genes are TRBV5-4 and TRBJ2-7; 10 bases are shared with TRBD1. From germline, CDR1 is SGHNT and CDR2 YYREEE (reference sequence). The CDR3 runs to 16 residues. V lost 0 bases to trimming and J lost 0 bases; unmatched junction nucleotides: 3. The CDR3 region has the DNA TGTGCCAGCAGCTTGGGGGGACAGGGGTACTCCTACGAGCAGTACTTC. Its protein product is CASSLGGQGYSYEQYF.

The chain links TRBV11-2 to TRBJ2-1; D possibly corresponds to TRBD1 (6 bases). V lost 9 bases, J lost 0 bases, and 15 bases lay in between. The CDR3 has 15 residues. Looked up from germline, CDR1 is SGHAT and CDR2 is FQNNGV. The CDR3 loop is CASIWGPSSYNEQFF. The CDR3 DNA is TGTGCCAGTATCTGGGGGCCGAGCTCCTACAATGAGCAGTTCTTC.

The gene calls are TRBV11-2 and TRBJ1-2; the D gene is possibly TRBD1 (5 bases). The germline CDR1 and CDR2 sequences are SGHAT and FQNNGV. Deletions cut 2 bases from V and 1 base from J, with 8 bases between. This CDR3 has 14 residues. Here the CDR3 DNA reads TGTGCCAGCAGCTTACAGGACATTAACTATGGCTACACCTTC. This encodes CASSLQDINYGYTF.

This rearrangement joins TRBV10-3 to TRBJ1-5; D call uncertain. V dropped 6 bases and J dropped 6 bases, with 9 bases sitting between them. Germline lookup yields CDR1 ENHRY and CDR2 SYGVKD. The CDR3 runs 12 residues. CDR3 region: CAIRFLGQPQHF. The CDR3 DNA reads as TGTGCCATCAGATTTCTAGGTCAGCCCCAGCATTTT.

The chain employs TRBV3-1 (or the pseudogene TRBV3-2) and TRBJ2-3, with D unclear. Germline V CDR1 and CDR2: LGHDT, YNNKEL (reference sequence). V lost 5 bases and J lost 5, with 5 bases in between. The CDR3 sequence is 11 residues long. CDR3 sequence: CASSSLDTQYF. The CDR3 bases are TGTGCCAGCAGCTCTTTAGATACGCAGTATTTT.

This clone was seen just once. The genes are TRBV28 and TRBJ1-1; 10 nucleotides align to TRBD1. The junction had 14 bases not matched to a gene; V was cut back by 5 bases and J by 5 bases. The CDR3 contains 17 residues. Per the germline V gene, CDR1 is MDHEN and CDR2 is SYDVKM. This chain's CDR3 is CASSPLTGGASGTEAFF. The CDR3 DNA sequence: TGTGCCAGCAGTCCCCTGACAGGGGGCGCGAGCGGTACTGAAGCTTTCTTT.

V gene TRBV27 combines with J gene TRBJ1-6; 9 bases agree with TRBD1. This CDR3 contains 17 residues. With 2 bases clipped from V and 9 bases from J, the junction kept 11 bases outside the gene matches. CDR1 is MNHEY and CDR2 is SMNVEV in the germline V gene (reference sequence). In DNA form, the CDR3 reads TGTGCCAGCAGTTTACTACTTCCCGGGACAGGGAGTTCACCCCTCCACTTT. Protein: CASSLLLPGTGSSPLHF.

The sample holds one count of this clone. This chain joins TRBV5-8 and TRBJ2-7; 11 positions match TRBD1. Losses at the gene ends were 0 bases for V and 4 bases for J; bases not matched to a gene: 15. Germline V gene lookup returns CDR1 SGHTS and CDR2 YDEGEE. The CDR3 covers 19 residues. This CDR3 reads CASSLALPGQGATKYEQYF. The CDR3 DNA follows: TGTGCCAGCAGCTTGGCCTTGCCAGGACAGGGGGCGACGAAATACGAGCAGTACTTC.

CDR3 residues: CASSYTVLQGNEQFF. The DNA of the CDR3 is TGTGCCAGCAGTTACACCGTCCTACAGGGGAATGAGCAGTTCTTC. The V call is TRBV6-2 or TRBV6-3, the J call TRBJ2-1; 7 bases match TRBD1. The CDR3 length is 15 residues. The germline CDR1 and CDR2 sequences are MNHEY and SVGEGT. V shed 2 bases, J shed 7 bases, and the junction held 8 bases outside the gene matches.

The chain employs TRBV19 and TRBJ2-3, with D perhaps matching TRBD1 (6 bases). V gave up 4 bases and J gave up 2 bases, with 13 bases separating them. This CDR3 contains 15 residues. The germline CDR1 and CDR2 sequences are LNHDA and SQIVND (reference sequence). CDR3: CASSTQDRDTDTQYF. For the CDR3, the DNA is TGTGCCAGTAGTACCCAGGACAGAGACACAGATACGCAGTATTTT.

The chain carries TRBV3-1 (or the pseudogene TRBV3-2) and TRBJ1-2, with D possibly matching TRBD1 (5 bases). Trimming shortened V by 1 base and J by 2 bases, and 14 bases separated the two germline ends. CDR3 size: 16 residues. CDR1 is LGHDT and CDR2 is YNNKEL in the germline V gene (reference sequence). The CDR3 region has the DNA TGTGCCAGCAGCCAAGGACCCTCGGGGGGGAACTATGGCTACACCTTC. The encoded protein is CASSQGPSGGNYGYTF.

The rearrangement links TRBV5-1 to TRBJ2-5, with TRBD1 identical over 8 bases. This CDR3 comprises 16 residues. In germline, CDR1 is SGHRS, CDR2 YFSETQ. V gave up 0 bases and J gave up 4 bases; unmatched junction bases: 8. In DNA, the CDR3 is TGCGCCAGCAGCTTGGCGGGCCAGGGGGCTCGAGAGACCCAGTACTTC. It is translated as CASSLAGQGARETQYF.

The genes are TRBV6-2 or TRBV6-3 and TRBJ2-7, with D possibly being TRBD2 (6 bases). The CDR3 extends over 15 amino acids. V lost 5 bases, J lost 0 bases, and 14 bases lay in between. Per germline, CDR1 MNHEY and CDR2 SVGEGT. CDR3 nucleotides: TGTGCCAGCAGTAATGGGGGGTCCGTCTCCTACGAGCAGTACTTC. This translates into CASSNGGSVSYEQYF.

This sequence joins TRBV21-1 and TRBJ2-5; the D call in the table, TRBD2, was not verified against the DNA. TRBV21-1 is flagged as a pseudogene. The CDR3 extends over 15 amino acids. The CDR3 DNA sequence: TGTGCCAGCAGCAAGATTGGCGGCCGCCAAGAGACCCAGTACTTC. This gives the protein CASSKIGGRQETQYF.